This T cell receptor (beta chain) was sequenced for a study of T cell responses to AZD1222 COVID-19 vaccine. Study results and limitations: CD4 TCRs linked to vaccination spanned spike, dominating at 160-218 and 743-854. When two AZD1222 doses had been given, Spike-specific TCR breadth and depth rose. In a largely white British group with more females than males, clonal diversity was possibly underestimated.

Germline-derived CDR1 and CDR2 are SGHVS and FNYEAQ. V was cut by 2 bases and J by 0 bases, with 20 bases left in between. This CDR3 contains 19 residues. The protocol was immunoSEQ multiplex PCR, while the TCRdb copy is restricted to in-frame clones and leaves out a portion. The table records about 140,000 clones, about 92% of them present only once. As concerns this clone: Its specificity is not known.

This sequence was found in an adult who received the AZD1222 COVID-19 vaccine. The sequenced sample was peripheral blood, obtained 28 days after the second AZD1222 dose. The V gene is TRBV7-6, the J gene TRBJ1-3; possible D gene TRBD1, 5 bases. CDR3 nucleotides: TGTGCCAGCAGCTTACTAAGCGGGCCGGGACGGACCTCTGGAAACACCATATATTTT. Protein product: CASSLLSGPGRTSGNTIYF.